The rows below give T cell receptor beta chains drawn from one sample of a study of early T cells in non-severe SARS-CoV-2 infection. TCRdb itself ran the 5' RACE reads through MiXCR, one entry per CDR3 protein. Among about 71,000 distinct CDR3 sequences, 14% were seen once, and the ten largest hold 3% to 4.5%. Sequencing used whole blood, obtained at baseline. The receptor set was obtained from an adult who was a healthcare worker with PCR-confirmed SARS-CoV-2 infection or an uninfected control (not recorded which). The conserved cysteine and the conserved F or W are not part of the CDR3 here. Each record gives: V gene, J gene, CDR3 length, CDR3 protein.

v_gene: TRBV20-1
j_gene: TRBJ2-7
len: 10
CDR3aa: SAYFNYGEQY

v_gene: TRBV5-1
j_gene: TRBJ2-1
len: 13
CDR3aa: ASSTGVAAYNEQF

v_gene: TRBV18
j_gene: TRBJ2-5
len: 12
CDR3aa: ASSPSSPLGTQY

v_gene: TRBV29-1
j_gene: TRBJ2-1
len: 11
CDR3aa: SGRENSYNEQF

v_gene: TRBV6-6
j_gene: TRBJ2-7
len: 13
CDR3aa: ASSRRDRGINEQY

v_gene: TRBV6-1
j_gene: TRBJ2-1
len: 12
CDR3aa: ASSERQGDNEQF

v_gene: TRBV20-1
j_gene: TRBJ1-2
len: 9
CDR3aa: SASRNYGYT

v_gene: TRBV5-6
j_gene: TRBJ2-5
len: 14
CDR3aa: ASSSDGSGREETQY

v_gene: TRBV9
j_gene: TRBJ2-3
len: 13
CDR3aa: ASSVAPNPADTQY

v_gene: TRBV7-9
j_gene: TRBJ2-5
len: 10
CDR3aa: ASSLGAKTQY

v_gene: TRBV2
j_gene: TRBJ2-5
len: 13
CDR3aa: ASRGSDGSGETQY

v_gene: TRBV7-9
j_gene: TRBJ2-7
len: 13
CDR3aa: ASSRGQGVSYEQY

v_gene: TRBV27
j_gene: TRBJ1-1
len: 14
CDR3aa: ASSFRAGNLNTEAF

v_gene: TRBV2
j_gene: TRBJ1-5
len: 13
CDR3aa: ASSVMAQANQPQH

v_gene: TRBV11-1
j_gene: TRBJ2-1
len: 12
CDR3aa: ASSLQDYYNEQF

v_gene: TRBV10-3
j_gene: TRBJ1-1
len: 11
CDR3aa: AISDFVRAEAF

v_gene: TRBV25-1
j_gene: TRBJ2-3
len: 14
CDR3aa: ASSERLAGSTDTQY

v_gene: TRBV20-1
j_gene: TRBJ2-1
len: 11
CDR3aa: SAGRDSYNEQF

v_gene: TRBV6-2/TRBV6-3
j_gene: TRBJ2-3
len: 15
CDR3aa: ASSYIRTSESTDTQY

v_gene: TRBV18
j_gene: TRBJ2-7
len: 11
CDR3aa: ASSLSGVREQY

v_gene: TRBV20-1
j_gene: TRBJ2-3
len: 10
CDR3aa: SAVQRGDTQY

v_gene: TRBV28
j_gene: TRBJ1-3
len: 15
CDR3aa: ASTSLLEGRSGNTIY

v_gene: TRBV29-1
j_gene: TRBJ1-2
len: 12
CDR3aa: SVPPGGANYGYT

v_gene: TRBV2
j_gene: TRBJ2-7
len: 10
CDR3aa: ASSDLGAEQY

v_gene: TRBV20-1
j_gene: TRBJ1-2
len: 11
CDR3aa: SAATGFNYGYT

v_gene: TRBV5-6
j_gene: TRBJ2-1
len: 14
CDR3aa: ASSSLAGSSYNEQF

v_gene: TRBV28
j_gene: TRBJ2-3
len: 15
CDR3aa: ASSPGTSGSRTDTQY

v_gene: TRBV7-3
j_gene: TRBJ2-1
len: 11
CDR3aa: ASSLSHDNEQF

v_gene: TRBV4-1
j_gene: TRBJ2-7
len: 15
CDR3aa: ASSQAVQRGETYEQY

v_gene: TRBV7-3
j_gene: TRBJ2-7
len: 13
CDR3aa: ANYWLAGVPYEQY